The TCR beta chain described here comes from a study of cytomegalovirus exposure and HLA in healthy donors. Regarding this clone: Its target is unknown.

This CDR3 contains 13 residues. From germline, CDR1 is GTSNPN and CDR2 SVGIG (reference sequence). V lost 0 bases, J lost 5 bases, and 0 bases stayed unmatched. Findings and limits, study-wide: It was reported that the classifier diagnosed cytomegalovirus status with high specificity and sensitivity in both the original and validation cohorts. Exclusion as indistinguishable affected some V segments, including TRBV6-2 and TRBV6-3. Versus the roughly 670-donor mean, an Asian-associated ancestry cluster reportedly showed fewer N-insertions in a later analysis. Later analysis identified 16,951 TCR beta sequences associated with HLA alleles, using a false discovery rate threshold of 0.05.

Primers included in the PCR were 60 Vbeta and 13 Jbeta primers. Assay: immunoSEQ multiplex PCR; the TCRdb copy retains only in-frame clones and omits some. The sample data list 87,000 or so clones. This clonotype originated in a man in his fifties in good health and CMV-seropositive. The V gene is TRBV30, the J gene TRBJ1-5, with TRBD1 matching 8 bases. What was sequenced was PBMCs. CDR3 sequence: CAWSVQGDQPQHF. The DNA for the CDR3 is TGTGCCTGGAGTGTACAGGGGGATCAGCCCCAGCATTTT.